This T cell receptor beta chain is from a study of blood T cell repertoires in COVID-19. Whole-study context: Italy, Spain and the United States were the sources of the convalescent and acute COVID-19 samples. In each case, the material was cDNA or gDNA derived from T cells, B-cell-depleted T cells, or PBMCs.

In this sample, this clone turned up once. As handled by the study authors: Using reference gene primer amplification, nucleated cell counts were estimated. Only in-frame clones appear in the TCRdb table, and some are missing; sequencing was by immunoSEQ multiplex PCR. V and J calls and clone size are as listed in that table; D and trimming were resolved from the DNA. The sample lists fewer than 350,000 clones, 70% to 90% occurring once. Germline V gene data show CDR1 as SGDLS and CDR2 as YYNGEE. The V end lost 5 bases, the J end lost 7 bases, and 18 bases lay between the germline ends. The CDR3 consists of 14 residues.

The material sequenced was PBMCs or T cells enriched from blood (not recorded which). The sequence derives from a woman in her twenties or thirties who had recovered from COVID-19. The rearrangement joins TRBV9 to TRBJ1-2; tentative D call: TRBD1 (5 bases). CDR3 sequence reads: CASSREGMSGGYTF. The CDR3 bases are TGTGCCAGCAGTCGGGAGGGGATGAGTGGTGGCTACACCTTC.